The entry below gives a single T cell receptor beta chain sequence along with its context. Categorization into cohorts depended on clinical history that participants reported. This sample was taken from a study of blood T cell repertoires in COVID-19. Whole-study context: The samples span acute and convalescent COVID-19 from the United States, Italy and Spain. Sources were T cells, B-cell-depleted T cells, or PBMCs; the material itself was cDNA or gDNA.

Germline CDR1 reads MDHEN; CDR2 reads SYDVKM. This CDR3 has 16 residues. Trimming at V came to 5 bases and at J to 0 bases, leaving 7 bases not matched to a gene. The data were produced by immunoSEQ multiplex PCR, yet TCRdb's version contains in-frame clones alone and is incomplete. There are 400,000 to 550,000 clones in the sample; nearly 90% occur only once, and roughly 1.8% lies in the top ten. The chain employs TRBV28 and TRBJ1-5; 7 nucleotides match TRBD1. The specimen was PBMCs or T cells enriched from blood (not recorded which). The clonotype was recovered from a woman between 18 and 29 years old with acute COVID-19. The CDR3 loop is CASSPGQIYSNQPQHF. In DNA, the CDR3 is TGTGCCAGCAGTCCGGGACAGATCTATAGCAATCAGCCCCAGCATTTT.